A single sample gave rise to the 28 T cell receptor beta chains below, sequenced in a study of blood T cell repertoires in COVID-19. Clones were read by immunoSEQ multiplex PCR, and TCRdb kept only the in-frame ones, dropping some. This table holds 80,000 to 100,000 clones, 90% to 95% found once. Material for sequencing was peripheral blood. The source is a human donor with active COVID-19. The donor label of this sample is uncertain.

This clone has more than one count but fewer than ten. The CDR3 loop is CASSFRTSGTYEQYF. In DNA form, the CDR3 reads TGTGCCAGCAGCTTCCGGACTAGCGGGACCTACGAGCAGTACTTC. This rearrangement joins TRBV11-2 to TRBJ2-7; 12 bases are a match to TRBD2. There are 15 residues in the CDR3. The V gene's germline CDR1 is SGHAT and CDR2 FQNNGV. V trimming: 3 bases; J trimming: 2 bases; junction bases outside the gene matches: 2.

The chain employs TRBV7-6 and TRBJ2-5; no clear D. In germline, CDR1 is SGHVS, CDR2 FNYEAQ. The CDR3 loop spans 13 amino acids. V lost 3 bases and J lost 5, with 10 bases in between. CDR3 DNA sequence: TGTGCCAGCAGCTTCCCCCATCGGGAGACCCAGTACTTC. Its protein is CASSFPHRETQYF.

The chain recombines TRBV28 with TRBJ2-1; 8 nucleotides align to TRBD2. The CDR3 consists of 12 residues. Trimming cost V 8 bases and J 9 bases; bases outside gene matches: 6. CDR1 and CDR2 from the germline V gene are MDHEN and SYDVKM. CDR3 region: CASLYAGGEQFF. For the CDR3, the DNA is TGTGCCAGCCTTTACGCGGGAGGTGAGCAGTTCTTC. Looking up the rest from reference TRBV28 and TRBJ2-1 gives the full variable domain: DVKVTQSSRYLVKRTGEKVFLECVQDMDHENMFWYRQDPGLGLRLIYFSYDVKMKEKGDIPEGYSVSREKKERFSLILESASTNQTSMYLCASLYAGGEQFFGPGTRLTVL.

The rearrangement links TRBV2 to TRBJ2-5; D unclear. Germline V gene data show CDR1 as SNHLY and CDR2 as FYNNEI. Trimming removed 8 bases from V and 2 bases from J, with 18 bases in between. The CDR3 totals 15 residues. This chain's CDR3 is CASRGRRPKQETQYF. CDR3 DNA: TGTGCCAGCCGAGGTCGTAGACCCAAGCAAGAGACCCAGTACTTC.

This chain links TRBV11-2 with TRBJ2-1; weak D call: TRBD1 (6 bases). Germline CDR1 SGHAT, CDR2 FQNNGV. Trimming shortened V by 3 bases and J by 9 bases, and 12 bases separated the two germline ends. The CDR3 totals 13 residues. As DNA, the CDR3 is TGTGCCAGCAGCTTGGGGGCAGCTGGTGAGCAGTTCTTC. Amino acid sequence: CASSLGAAGEQFF.

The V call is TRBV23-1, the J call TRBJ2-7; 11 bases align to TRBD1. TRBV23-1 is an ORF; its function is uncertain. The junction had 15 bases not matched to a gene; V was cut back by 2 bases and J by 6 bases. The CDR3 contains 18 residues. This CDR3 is CASSQHRTGTGGWCEQYF. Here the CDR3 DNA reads TGCGCCAGCAGTCAACACCGGACCGGGACAGGGGGTTGGTGCGAGCAGTACTTC.

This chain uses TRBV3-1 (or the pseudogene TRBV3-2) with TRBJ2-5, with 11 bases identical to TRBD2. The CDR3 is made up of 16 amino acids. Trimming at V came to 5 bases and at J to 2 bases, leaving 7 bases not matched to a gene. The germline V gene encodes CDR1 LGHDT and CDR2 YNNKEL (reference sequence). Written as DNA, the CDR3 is TGTGCCAGCAGCACCTCTAGCGGGGGGCGTCAAGAGACCCAGTACTTC. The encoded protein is CASSTSSGGRQETQYF.

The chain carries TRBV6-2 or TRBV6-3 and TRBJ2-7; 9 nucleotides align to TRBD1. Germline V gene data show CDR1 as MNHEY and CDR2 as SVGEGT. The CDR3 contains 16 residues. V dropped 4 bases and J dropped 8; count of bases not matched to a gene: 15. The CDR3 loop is CASSSSGGQGFAKQYF. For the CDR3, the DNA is TGTGCCAGCAGTTCCTCCGGGGGACAGGGTTTTGCCAAGCAGTACTTC.

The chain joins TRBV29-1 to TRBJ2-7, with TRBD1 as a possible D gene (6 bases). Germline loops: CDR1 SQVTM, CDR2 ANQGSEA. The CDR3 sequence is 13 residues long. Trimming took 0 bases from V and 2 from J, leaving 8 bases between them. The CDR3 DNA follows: TGCAGCGTTGAAGATGACAGGACCTACGAGCAGTACTTC. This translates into CSVEDDRTYEQYF.

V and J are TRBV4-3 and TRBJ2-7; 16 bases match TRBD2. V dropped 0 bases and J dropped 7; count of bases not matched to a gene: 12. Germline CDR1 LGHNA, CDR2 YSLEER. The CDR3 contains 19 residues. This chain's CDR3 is CASSQDSRGLAGGPGEQYF. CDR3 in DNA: TGCGCCAGCAGCCAAGATTCGCGGGGACTAGCGGGAGGGCCGGGGGAGCAGTACTTC.

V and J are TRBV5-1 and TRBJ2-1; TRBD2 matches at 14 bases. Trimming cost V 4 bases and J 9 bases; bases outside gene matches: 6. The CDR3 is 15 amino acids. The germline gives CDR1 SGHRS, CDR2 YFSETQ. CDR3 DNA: TGCGCCAGCAGCCTGACTAGCGGGGGGGCAGTTGAGCAGTTCTTC. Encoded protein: CASSLTSGGAVEQFF.

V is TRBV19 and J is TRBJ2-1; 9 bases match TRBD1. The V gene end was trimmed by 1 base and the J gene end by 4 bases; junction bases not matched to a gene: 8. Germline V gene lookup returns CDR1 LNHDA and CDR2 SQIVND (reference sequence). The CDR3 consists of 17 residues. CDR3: CASSIALGTGPYNEQFF. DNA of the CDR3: TGTGCCAGTAGTATAGCACTCGGGACAGGGCCTTACAATGAGCAGTTCTTC.

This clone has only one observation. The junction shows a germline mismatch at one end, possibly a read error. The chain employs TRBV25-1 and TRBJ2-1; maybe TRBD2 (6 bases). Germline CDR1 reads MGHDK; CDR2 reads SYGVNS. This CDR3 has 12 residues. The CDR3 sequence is CASSELAVFCVF. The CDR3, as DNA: TGTGCCAGCAGTGAATTAGCGGTTTTTTGTGTCTTC. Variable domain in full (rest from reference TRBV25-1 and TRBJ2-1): EADIYQTPRYLVIGTGKKITLECSQTMGHDKMYWYQQDPGMELHLIHYSYGVNSTEKGDLSSESTVSRIRTEHFPLTLESARPSHTSQYLCASSELAVFCVFGPGTRLTVL.

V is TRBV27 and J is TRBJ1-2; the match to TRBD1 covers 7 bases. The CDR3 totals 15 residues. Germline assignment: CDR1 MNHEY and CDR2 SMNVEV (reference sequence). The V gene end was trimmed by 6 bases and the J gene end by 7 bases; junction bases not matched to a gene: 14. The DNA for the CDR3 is TGTGCCAGCAGCCTGACAGGGACCGCCATTCGTGGCTACACCTTC. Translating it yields CASSLTGTAIRGYTF.

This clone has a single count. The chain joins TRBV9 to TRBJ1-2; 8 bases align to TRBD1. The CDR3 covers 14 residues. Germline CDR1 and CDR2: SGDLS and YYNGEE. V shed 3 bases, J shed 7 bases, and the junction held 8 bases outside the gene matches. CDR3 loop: CASSARQGAFGYTF. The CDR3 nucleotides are TGTGCCAGCAGCGCCCGTCAGGGGGCGTTTGGCTACACCTTC.

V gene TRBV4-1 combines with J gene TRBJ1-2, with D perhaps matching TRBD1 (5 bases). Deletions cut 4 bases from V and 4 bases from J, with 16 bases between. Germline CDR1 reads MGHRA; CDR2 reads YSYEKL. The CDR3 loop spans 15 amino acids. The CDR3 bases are TGCGCCAGCAGCCCATGGGGCAGGGTCGGCTATGGCTACACCTTC. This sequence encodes CASSPWGRVGYGYTF.

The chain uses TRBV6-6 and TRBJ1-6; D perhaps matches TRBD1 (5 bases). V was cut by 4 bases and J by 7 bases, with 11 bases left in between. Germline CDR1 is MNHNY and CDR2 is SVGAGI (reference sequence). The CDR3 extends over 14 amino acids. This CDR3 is CASSSQGGNSPLHF. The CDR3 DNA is TGTGCCAGCAGTTCCCAGGGAGGGAATTCACCCCTCCACTTT.

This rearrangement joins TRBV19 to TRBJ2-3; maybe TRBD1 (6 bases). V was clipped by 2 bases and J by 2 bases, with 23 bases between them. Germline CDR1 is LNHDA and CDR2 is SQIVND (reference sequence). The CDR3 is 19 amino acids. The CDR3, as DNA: TGTGCCAGTAGTATAAGGCATGCAAGACAGGACAAACTCACAGATACGCAGTATTTT. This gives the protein CASSIRHARQDKLTDTQYF.

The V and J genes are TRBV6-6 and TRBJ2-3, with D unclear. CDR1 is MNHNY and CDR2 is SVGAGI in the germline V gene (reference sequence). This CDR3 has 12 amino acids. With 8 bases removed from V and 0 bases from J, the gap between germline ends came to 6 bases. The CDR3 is CASLSSTDTQYF. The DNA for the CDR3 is TGTGCCAGCTTATCTAGCACAGATACGCAGTATTTT.

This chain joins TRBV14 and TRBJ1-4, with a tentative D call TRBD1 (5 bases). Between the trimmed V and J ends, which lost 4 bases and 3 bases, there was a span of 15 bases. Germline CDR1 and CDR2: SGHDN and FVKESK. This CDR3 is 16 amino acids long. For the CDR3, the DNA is TGTGCCAGCAGCCCCCTTTTAGGGGCGGCTAATGAAAAACTGTTTTTT. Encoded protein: CASSPLLGAANEKLFF.

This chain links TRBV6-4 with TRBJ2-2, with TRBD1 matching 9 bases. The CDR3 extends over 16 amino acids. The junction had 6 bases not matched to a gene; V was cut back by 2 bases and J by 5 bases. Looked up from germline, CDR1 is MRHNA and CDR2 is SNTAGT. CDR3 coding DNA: TGTGCCAGCAGTGACGGAGGGACAGGGACGACCGGGGAGCTGTTTTTT. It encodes CASSDGGTGTTGELFF.

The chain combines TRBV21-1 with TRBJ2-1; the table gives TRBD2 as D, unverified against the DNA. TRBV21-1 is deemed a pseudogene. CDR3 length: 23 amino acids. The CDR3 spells CASSGPPRRGWGLTSGRPHEQFF. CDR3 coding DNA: TGTGCCAGCAGCGGCCCCCCTCGAAGAGGTTGGGGACTGACTAGCGGGAGGCCCCATGAGCAGTTCTTC.

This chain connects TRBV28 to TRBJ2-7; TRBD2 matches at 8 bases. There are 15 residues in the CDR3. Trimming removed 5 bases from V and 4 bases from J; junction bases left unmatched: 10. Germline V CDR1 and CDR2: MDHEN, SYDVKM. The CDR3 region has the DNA TGTGCCAGCAGTCCCCCTCCGGGAGGGCCTTACGAGCAGTACTTC. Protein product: CASSPPPGGPYEQYF.

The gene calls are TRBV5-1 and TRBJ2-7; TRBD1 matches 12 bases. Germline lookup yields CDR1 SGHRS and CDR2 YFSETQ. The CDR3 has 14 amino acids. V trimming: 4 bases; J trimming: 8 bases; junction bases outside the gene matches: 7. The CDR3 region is CASSPGTGGDKQYF. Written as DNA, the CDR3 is TGCGCCAGCAGCCCCGGGACAGGGGGCGACAAGCAGTACTTC.

The CDR3 spells CASGLGLQSPETQYF. DNA for the CDR3: TGTGCTAGTGGTTTGGGACTCCAATCCCCCGAGACCCAGTACTTC. The rearrangement links TRBV12-5 to TRBJ2-5, with D uncertain. Germline V CDR1 and CDR2: LGHNT, FRNRAP. The CDR3 is 15 residues long. V was pared by 1 base and J by 5 bases, with 14 bases between. The full variable domain, its missing parts supplied by reference TRBV12-5 and TRBJ2-5, is DARVTQTPRHKVTEMGQEVTMRCQPILGHNTVFWYRQTMMQGLELLAYFRNRAPLDDSGMPKDRFSAEMPDATLATLKIQPSEPRDSAVYFCASGLGLQSPETQYFGPGTRLLVL.

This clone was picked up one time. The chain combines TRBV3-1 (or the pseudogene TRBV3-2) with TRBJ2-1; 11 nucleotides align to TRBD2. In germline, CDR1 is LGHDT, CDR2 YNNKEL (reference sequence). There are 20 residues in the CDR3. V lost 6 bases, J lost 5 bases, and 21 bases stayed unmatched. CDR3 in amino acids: CASSQCRTRLAGRRNNEQFF. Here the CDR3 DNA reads TGTGCCAGCAGTCAATGCCGGACCAGACTAGCGGGACGGCGGAACAATGAGCAGTTCTTC.

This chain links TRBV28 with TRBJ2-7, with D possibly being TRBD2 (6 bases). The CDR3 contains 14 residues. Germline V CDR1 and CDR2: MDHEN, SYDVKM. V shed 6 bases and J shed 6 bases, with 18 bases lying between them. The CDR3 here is CASSLTRGWGEQYF. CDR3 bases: TGTGCCAGCAGCCTCACCCGGGGGTGGGGCGAGCAGTACTTC.

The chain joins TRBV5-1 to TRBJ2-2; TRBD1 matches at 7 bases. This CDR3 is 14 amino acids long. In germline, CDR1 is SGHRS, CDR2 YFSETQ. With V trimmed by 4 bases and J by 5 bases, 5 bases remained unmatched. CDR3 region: CASSRGQRTGELFF. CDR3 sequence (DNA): TGCGCCAGCAGCCGGGGACAGAGAACCGGGGAGCTGTTTTTT.